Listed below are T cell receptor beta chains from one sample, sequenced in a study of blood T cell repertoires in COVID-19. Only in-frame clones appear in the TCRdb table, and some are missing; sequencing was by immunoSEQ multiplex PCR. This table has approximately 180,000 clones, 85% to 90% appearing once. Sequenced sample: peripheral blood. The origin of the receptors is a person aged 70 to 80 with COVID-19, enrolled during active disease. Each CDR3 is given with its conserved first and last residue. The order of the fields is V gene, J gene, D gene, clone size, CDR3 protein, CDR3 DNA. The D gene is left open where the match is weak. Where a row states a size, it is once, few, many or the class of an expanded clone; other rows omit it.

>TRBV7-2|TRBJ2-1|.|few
CASSSGAGSYNEQFF
TGTGCCAGCAGCTCCGGTGCGGGCTCCTACAATGAGCAGTTCTTC
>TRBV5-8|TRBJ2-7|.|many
CASRPGTATHYEQYF
TGTGCCAGCAGACCTGGGACTGCCACTCACTACGAGCAGTACTTC
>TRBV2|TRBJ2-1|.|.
CASSAYGYNEQFF
TGTGCCAGCAGTGCCTACGGTTACAATGAGCAGTTCTTC
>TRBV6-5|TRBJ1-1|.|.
CASSYQGNTEAFF
TGTGCCAGCAGTTACCAGGGGAACACTGAAGCTTTCTTT
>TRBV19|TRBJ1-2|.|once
CASGRDLYGYTF
TGTGCCAGTGGGAGGGACCTCTATGGCTACACCTTC
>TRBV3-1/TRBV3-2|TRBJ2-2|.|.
CASIGAAGELFF
TGTGCCAGCATCGGCGCGGCCGGGGAGCTGTTTTTT
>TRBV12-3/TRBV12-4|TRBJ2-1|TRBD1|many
CASRQGAYNEQFF
TGTGCCAGCCGACAGGGGGCCTACAATGAGCAGTTCTTC
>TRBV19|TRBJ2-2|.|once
CASSIPGLTGELFF
TGTGCCAGTAGTATCCCCGGACTAACCGGGGAGCTGTTTTTT
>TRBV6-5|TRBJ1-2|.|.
CASHRDNYGYTF
TGTGCCAGCCACAGGGATAACTATGGCTACACCTTC
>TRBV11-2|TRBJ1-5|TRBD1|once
CASSSQGSDQPQHF
TGTGCCAGCAGCTCACAGGGGTCAGATCAGCCCCAGCATTTT
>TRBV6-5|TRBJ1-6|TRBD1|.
CASSYDRGLPSPLHF
TGTGCCAGCAGTTACGACAGGGGGCTGCCTTCACCCCTCCACTTT
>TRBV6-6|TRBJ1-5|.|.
CASSGDIQNQPQHF
TGTGCCAGCAGTGGGGACATCCAGAATCAGCCCCAGCATTTT
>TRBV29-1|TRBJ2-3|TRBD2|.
CSAYLAGGDTQYF
TGCAGCGCCTACCTAGCGGGAGGAGATACGCAGTATTTT
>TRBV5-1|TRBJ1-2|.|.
CASSLDGSYGYTF
TGCGCCAGCAGCTTGGACGGGAGCTATGGCTACACCTTC
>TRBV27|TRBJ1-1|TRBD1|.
CASSPSTGVNTEAFF
TGTGCCAGCAGTCCCTCGACAGGGGTGAACACTGAAGCTTTCTTT